These 23 T cell receptor beta chains were all obtained from the same sample, sequenced in a study of OX40 agonist ivuxolimab in advanced cancers. Measured with immunoSEQ multiplex PCR; TCRdb has only the in-frame clones, and not every one. The sample carries approximately 50,000 clones, roughly 89% recorded once. The starting material was CD4+ or CD8+ T cells sorted from blood, obtained in a trial of the OX40 agonist ivuxolimab. The source is an adult with an advanced solid tumor such as melanoma, head and neck, liver or kidney cancer.

This rearrangement joins TRBV5-1 to TRBJ2-7, with no clear D. V was trimmed by 1 base and J by 6 bases, leaving 5 bases between them. There are 11 residues in the CDR3. Per germline, CDR1 SGHRS and CDR2 YFSETQ. The CDR3: CASSLKSEQYF. DNA for the CDR3: TGCGCCAGCAGCTTGAAAAGCGAGCAGTACTTC.

V is TRBV7-8 and J is TRBJ2-7, with D uncertain. The ends were cut back, 1 base at V and 6 bases at J, with 13 bases in the middle. This CDR3 has 14 amino acids. Germline CDR1 is SGHVS and CDR2 is FQNEAQ. CDR3 coding DNA: TGTGCCAGCAGCTTAGAATCGGCGGCGGCCGAGCAGTACTTC. It translates to CASSLESAAAEQYF.

V and J are TRBV11-3 and TRBJ2-1; possibly TRBD2 for D (6 bases). CDR3 length equals 15 residues. Germline CDR1 SGHNT, CDR2 YENEEA. V gave up 3 bases and J gave up 2 bases, with 11 bases separating them. The CDR3 DNA follows: TGTGCCAGCAGCTTGCGGGACGGGGCCTACAATGAGCAGTTCTTC. It codes for CASSLRDGAYNEQFF. The variable domain in full, completed from reference TRBV11-3 and TRBJ2-1, reads EAGVVQSPRYKIIEKKQPVAFWCNPISGHNTLYWYLQNLGQGPELLIRYENEEAVDDSQLPKDRFSAERLKGVDSTLKIQPAELGDSAVYLCASSLRDGAYNEQFFGPGTRLTVL.

The V gene is TRBV29-1, the J gene TRBJ1-3; 11 positions agree with TRBD1. Germline V CDR1 and CDR2: SQVTM, ANQGSEA. The CDR3 spans 15 residues. Germline trimming cut 6 bases from V and 2 bases from J; bases unmatched to any gene: 6. Written as DNA, the CDR3 is TGCAGCGTGTCCGGGACAGGGGGGCCTGGAAACACCATATATTTT. This translates into CSVSGTGGPGNTIYF.

The CDR3 protein is CASSFGTPHLTYNEQFF. The DNA of the CDR3 is TGTGCCAGCAGCTTTGGTACCCCGCACCTCACCTACAATGAGCAGTTCTTC. V gene TRBV7-3 combines with J gene TRBJ2-1; no reliable D call. V lost 3 bases and J lost 2, with 17 bases in between. Germline-derived CDR1 and CDR2 are SGHTA and FQGTGA. The CDR3 has 17 amino acids.

Here the CDR3 reads CASSTRTTRTEAFF. For the CDR3, the DNA is TGTGCCAGTAGTACCCGGACGACGCGCACTGAAGCTTTCTTT. J is TRBJ1-1 and V is TRBV19; D is undetermined. V lost 4 bases and J lost 4, with 13 bases in between. Germline CDR1 LNHDA, CDR2 SQIVND (reference sequence). The CDR3 consists of 14 residues.

The chain links TRBV28 to TRBJ2-3; 12 bases are shared with TRBD2. Trimming at V came to 1 base and at J to 7 bases, leaving 3 bases not matched to a gene. This CDR3 comprises 15 residues. CDR1 is MDHEN and CDR2 is SYDVKM in the germline V gene. The CDR3 bases are TGTGCCAGCAGTTTATACGGGACTAGCGGGTATACGCAGTATTTT. Its translation is CASSLYGTSGYTQYF. Complete variable domain (other parts from reference TRBV28 and TRBJ2-3): DVKVTQSSRYLVKRTGEKVFLECVQDMDHENMFWYRQDPGLGLRLIYFSYDVKMKEKGDIPEGYSVSREKKERFSLILESASTNQTSMYLCASSLYGTSGYTQYFGPGTRLTVL.

V gene TRBV7-8 combines with J gene TRBJ2-5; unclear D gene. The CDR3 runs 14 residues. With 4 bases removed from V and 5 bases from J, the gap between germline ends came to 14 bases. Per the germline V gene, CDR1 is SGHVS and CDR2 is FQNEAQ. CDR3 sequence: CASSSQPGTETQYF. The CDR3 DNA is TGTGCCAGCAGCTCCCAGCCGGGCACCGAGACCCAGTACTTC.

The V call is TRBV27, the J call TRBJ2-7; 9 bases are shared with TRBD1. Germline-derived CDR1 and CDR2 are MNHEY and SMNVEV (reference sequence). This CDR3 is 14 amino acids long. With V trimmed by 6 bases and J by 3 bases, 6 bases remained unmatched. CDR3 region: CASRTPGQGYEQYF. DNA for the CDR3: TGTGCCAGCAGAACTCCGGGACAGGGCTACGAGCAGTACTTC.

V gene TRBV27 combines with J gene TRBJ1-5, with D tentatively TRBD1 (6 bases). CDR1 MNHEY and CDR2 SMNVEV come from the germline V gene (reference sequence). The CDR3 runs to 14 residues. The V end was cut by 5 bases, the J end by 7 bases, with 15 bases between. The CDR3 loop reads CASSPLQGPQPQHF. CDR3 DNA sequence: TGTGCCAGCAGTCCGCTACAGGGTCCGCAGCCCCAGCATTTT.

In its sample, this clone was seen a few times. The rearrangement joins TRBV6-6 to TRBJ2-7, with 9 bases matching TRBD1. V shed 4 bases, J shed 6 bases, and the junction held 7 bases outside the gene matches. The CDR3 sequence is 14 residues long. The germline CDR1 and CDR2 sequences are MNHNY and SVGAGI (reference sequence). The CDR3 nucleotides are TGTGCCAGCAGTTTTCGGACAGGGGTTACCGAGCAGTACTTC. The encoded protein is CASSFRTGVTEQYF.

The V and J genes are TRBV5-1 and TRBJ2-1, with TRBD2 identical over 13 bases. The length of the CDR3 is 15 residues. Trimming at V came to 3 bases and at J to 6 bases, leaving 3 bases not matched to a gene. CDR1 is SGHRS and CDR2 is YFSETQ in the germline V gene. The CDR3 coding sequence is TGCGCCAGCAGCTACGGACTAGCGGGAGTCAATGAGCAGTTCTTC. The encoded protein is CASSYGLAGVNEQFF.

The chain has TRBV29-1 and TRBJ2-2; 7 bases are a match to TRBD1. Germline V gene sequence: CDR1 SQVTM, CDR2 ANQGSEA. This CDR3 spans 14 amino acids. Trimming removed 6 bases from V and 6 bases from J; junction bases left unmatched: 10. The CDR3 reads CSVPGTAVPGELFF. CDR3 bases: TGCAGCGTACCTGGGACAGCTGTACCCGGGGAGCTGTTTTTT.

This chain links TRBV28 with TRBJ2-3; 8 positions agree with TRBD2. The CDR3 spans 14 residues. V dropped 4 bases and J dropped 0; count of bases not matched to a gene: 0. Germline loops: CDR1 MDHEN, CDR2 SYDVKM. CDR3 loop: CASSSSGSTDTQYF. CDR3 coding DNA: TGTGCCAGCAGTTCTAGCGGGAGCACAGATACGCAGTATTTT.

This rearrangement joins TRBV7-8 to TRBJ2-3; possibly TRBD2 for D (6 bases). The CDR3 length is 15 residues. Trimming removed 5 bases at V and 0 bases at J, with 12 bases between. Per the germline V gene, CDR1 is SGHVS and CDR2 is FQNEAQ. CDR3 loop: CASSPSGTSTDTQYF. DNA for the CDR3: TGTGCCAGCAGCCCCTCCGGGACTAGCACAGATACGCAGTATTTT.

V usage is TRBV30 and J usage is TRBJ2-7; 12 nucleotides align to TRBD2. Unmatched junction bases numbered 5, after V lost 6 bases and J lost 2 bases. From germline, CDR1 is GTSNPN and CDR2 SVGIG (reference sequence). The CDR3 spans 14 residues. The DNA for the CDR3 is TGTGCCTGCGGATGGACTAGCGGGACCTACGAGCAGTACTTC. It specifies CACGWTSGTYEQYF.

This clone was counted a single time. The V gene is TRBV5-4, the J gene TRBJ2-1; D is possibly TRBD2 (6 bases). Germline lookup yields CDR1 SGHNT and CDR2 YYREEE (reference sequence). The CDR3 sequence is 15 residues long. V lost 4 bases and J lost 3, with 14 bases in between. The CDR3 sequence is CASSTWGSGYNEQFF. The CDR3 bases are TGTGCCAGCAGCACCTGGGGTAGCGGCTACAATGAGCAGTTCTTC.

This clone showed up just once. The gene calls are TRBV19 and TRBJ2-7; D is perhaps TRBD2 (6 bases). V lost 5 bases and J 4 bases, leaving 15 bases between the germline ends. The CDR3 is 14 amino acids. The germline CDR1 and CDR2 sequences are LNHDA and SQIVND (reference sequence). The chain's CDR3 is CASSPLPGGYEQYF. The CDR3 DNA follows: TGTGCCAGTAGTCCCCTCCCAGGAGGGTACGAGCAGTACTTC.

The CDR3 sequence is CASSFQGGNQPQHF. The CDR3 DNA reads as TGTGCCAGCAGCTTCCAGGGTGGCAATCAGCCCCAGCATTTT. The chain employs TRBV11-2 and TRBJ1-5, with D tentatively TRBD1 (5 bases). V was pared by 3 bases and J by 2 bases, with 8 bases between. The CDR3 totals 14 residues. CDR1 SGHAT and CDR2 FQNNGV come from the germline V gene.

This chain joins TRBV27 and TRBJ1-1; D unclear. Trimming shortened V by 6 bases and J by 4 bases, and 15 bases separated the two germline ends. The length of the CDR3 is 14 residues. Per germline, CDR1 MNHEY and CDR2 SMNVEV (reference sequence). This CDR3 is CASSSWGQSTEAFF. DNA for the CDR3: TGTGCCAGCAGCTCCTGGGGTCAATCCACTGAAGCTTTCTTT.

This clone was observed a few times. The rearrangement joins TRBV2 to TRBJ2-7; the match to TRBD1 covers 7 bases. Germline loops: CDR1 SNHLY, CDR2 FYNNEI. The CDR3 contains 12 residues. V was pared by 6 bases and J by 2 bases, with 1 base of the junction left unmatched. CDR3 protein: CASSGQAYEQYF. The DNA of the CDR3 is TGTGCCAGCAGCGGACAGGCCTACGAGCAGTACTTC.

The chain links TRBV6-1 to TRBJ1-2; a possible D gene is TRBD1 (5 bases). The germline V and J ends were trimmed by 0 bases and 8 bases, with 10 bases remaining between them. The CDR3 is made up of 13 amino acids. CDR1 is MNHNS and CDR2 is SASEGT in the germline V gene. CDR3 loop: CASSEAPRGGYTF. The CDR3 DNA is TGTGCCAGCAGTGAAGCCCCCCGGGGCGGCTACACCTTC.

V and J are TRBV2 and TRBJ2-2, with 7 bases matching TRBD1. Germline V gene data show CDR1 as SNHLY and CDR2 as FYNNEI. The CDR3 has 15 residues. V lost 6 bases and J lost 2; bases outside the gene matches: 6. DNA for the CDR3: TGTGCCAGCAGGAGGGACAGAATAAACACCGGGGAGCTGTTTTTT. Encoded protein: CASRRDRINTGELFF.